Listed below are T cell receptor beta chains from one sample, sequenced in a study of CD8 T cells in ankylosing spondylitis. TCRdb analysed the 5' RACE reads with MiXCR anew, one entry per CDR3 protein. The table lists 800,000 to 900,000 distinct CDR3 sequences, approximately 10% of them singletons. Specimen: blood, either unsorted or a sorted T cell fraction (not recorded which). These receptors were collected from a male donor with ankylosing spondylitis. Each CDR3 is given with its conserved first and last residue. Where a row states a size, it is once, few, many or the class of an expanded clone; other rows omit it.

v_gene	j_gene	abundance	len	CDR3aa
TRBV29-1	TRBJ2-1	many	14	CSVESGRAYNEQFF
TRBV20-1	TRBJ2-7	.	11	CSGGEGLEQYF
TRBV20-1	TRBJ2-5	.	14	CSARSGRGQETQYF
TRBV7-7	TRBJ2-7	few	13	CASSSSRESEQYF
TRBV20-1	TRBJ2-1	few	13	CSARATVTGEQFF
TRBV4-3	TRBJ2-2	.	14	CASSQEIHTGELFF
TRBV20-1	TRBJ2-7	few	15	CSAGGGTSGTYEQYF
TRBV7-9	TRBJ2-1	.	17	CASSPLPTGSSYNEQFF
TRBV20-1	TRBJ2-1	many	11	CSANDYLVEFF
TRBV12-3/TRBV12-4	TRBJ1-1	many	15	CASAPIGAMNTEAFF